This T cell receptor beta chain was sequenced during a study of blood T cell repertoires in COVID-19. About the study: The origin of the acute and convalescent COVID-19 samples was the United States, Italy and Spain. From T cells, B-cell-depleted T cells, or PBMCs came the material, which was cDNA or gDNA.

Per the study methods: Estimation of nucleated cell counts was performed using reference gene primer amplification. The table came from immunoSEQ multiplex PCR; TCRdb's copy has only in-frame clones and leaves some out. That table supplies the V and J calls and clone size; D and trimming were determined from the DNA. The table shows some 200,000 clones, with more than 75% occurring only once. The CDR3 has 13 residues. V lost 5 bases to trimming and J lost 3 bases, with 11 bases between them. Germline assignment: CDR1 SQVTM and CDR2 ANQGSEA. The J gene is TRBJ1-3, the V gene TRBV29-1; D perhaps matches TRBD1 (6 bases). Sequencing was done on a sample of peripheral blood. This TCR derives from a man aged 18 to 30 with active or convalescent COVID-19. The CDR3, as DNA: TGCAGCGTTAACCCAGGGGATGGAAACACCATATATTTT. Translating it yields CSVNPGDGNTIYF. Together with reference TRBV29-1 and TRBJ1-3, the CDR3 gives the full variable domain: SAVISQKPSRDICQRGTSLTIQCQVDSQVTMMFWYRQQPGQSLTLIATANQGSEATYESGFVIDKFPISRPNLTFSTLTVSNMSPEDSSIYLCSVNPGDGNTIYFGEGSWLTVV.